Presented here are 28 T cell receptor beta chains from one specimen sequenced in a study of cytomegalovirus exposure and HLA in healthy donors. PCR amplification relied on 60 Vbeta primers (plus 13 Jbeta primers). Sequencing was performed with immunoSEQ multiplex PCR; in TCRdb, only in-frame clones are kept and a portion is missing. The table includes under 150,000 clones, around three quarters detected once. The sample taken for sequencing was PBMCs. These TCRs come from a woman between 40 and 50 years old in good health and CMV-seropositive.

This sequence joins TRBV2 and TRBJ2-1; a weak D match, TRBD1 (5 bases). V lost 7 bases to trimming and J lost 0 bases, with 13 bases between them. The CDR3 consists of 15 residues. Per germline, CDR1 SNHLY and CDR2 FYNNEI. CDR3: CASKVGHSSYNEQFF. The CDR3 DNA reads TGTGCCAGCAAGGTCGGACACAGCTCCTACAATGAGCAGTTCTTC.

The chain couples TRBV28 to TRBJ2-1; 7 bases line up with TRBD2. Germline V gene data show CDR1 as MDHEN and CDR2 as SYDVKM. V shed 4 bases, J shed 5 bases, and the junction held 8 bases outside the gene matches. This CDR3 is built from 15 residues. CDR3 nucleotides: TGTGCCAGCAGTTATCGGGCGGGAGTTCACAATGAGCAGTTCTTC. Translation gives CASSYRAGVHNEQFF.

The J gene is TRBJ1-3, the V gene TRBV2, with TRBD1 matching over 10 bases. This CDR3 is built from 18 residues. V was clipped by 7 bases and J by 0 bases; unmatched bases: 12. Germline V gives CDR1 SNHLY, CDR2 FYNNEI. CDR3 in amino acids: CASIFGTGAISSGNTIYF. CDR3 sequence (DNA): TGTGCCAGCATCTTCGGGACAGGGGCGATCTCCTCTGGAAACACCATATATTTT. Together with reference TRBV2 and TRBJ1-3, the CDR3 gives the full variable domain: EPEVTQTPSHQVTQMGQEVILRCVPISNHLYFYWYRQILGQKVEFLVSFYNNEISEKSEIFDDQFSVERPDGSNFTLKIRSTKLEDSAMYFCASIFGTGAISSGNTIYFGEGSWLTVV.

This clone has only one observation. V gene TRBV10-1 combines with J gene TRBJ1-2; TRBD1 matches at 8 bases. Germline CDR1 and CDR2: WNHNN and SYGVQD (reference sequence). There are 13 residues in the CDR3. With V trimmed by 5 bases and J by 8 bases, 7 bases remained unmatched. The CDR3 region is CASSPGTGRGYTF. The CDR3 DNA sequence: TGCGCCAGCAGTCCCGGGACAGGTCGGGGCTACACCTTC.

The rearrangement links TRBV7-8 to TRBJ2-1, with D unclear. Germline V gene lookup returns CDR1 SGHVS and CDR2 FQNEAQ. The CDR3 covers 14 residues. Trimming took 6 bases from V and 3 from J, leaving 12 bases between them. The CDR3 here is CASSMAAIYNEQFF. The CDR3 DNA is TGTGCCAGCAGTATGGCGGCTATCTACAATGAGCAGTTCTTC.

V and J are TRBV28 and TRBJ1-5; D unresolved. The CDR3 extends over 14 amino acids. Trimming removed 6 bases at V and 0 bases at J, with 9 bases between. Germline V gives CDR1 MDHEN, CDR2 SYDVKM. This chain's CDR3 is CASSSAGSNQPQHF. The DNA of the CDR3 is TGTGCCAGCAGCTCCGCAGGTAGCAATCAGCCCCAGCATTTT.

This clone was recorded once. V and J are TRBV7-2 and TRBJ2-1; TRBD2 agrees at 13 bases. The germline CDR1 and CDR2 sequences are SGHTA and FQGNSA. V gave up 4 bases and J gave up 0 bases; unmatched junction bases: 3. CDR3 length equals 17 residues. Here the CDR3 DNA reads TGTGCCAGCAGCTCGACTAGCGGGAGGTCCTCCTACAATGAGCAGTTCTTC. Protein product: CASSSTSGRSSYNEQFF.

The chain recombines TRBV6-5 with TRBJ2-1; the match to TRBD2 covers 8 bases. The CDR3 is 14 residues long. V dropped 9 bases and J dropped 9; count of bases not matched to a gene: 13. In germline, CDR1 is MNHEY, CDR2 SVGAGI. CDR3: CASTKAGVSAEQFF. CDR3 sequence (DNA): TGTGCCAGTACAAAAGCGGGAGTATCGGCTGAGCAGTTCTTC.

This clone has just one count. V usage is TRBV11-2 and J usage is TRBJ1-5, with 7 nucleotides matching TRBD1. The germline V gene has CDR1 SGHAT and CDR2 FQNNGV. The length of the CDR3 is 15 residues. V was clipped by 5 bases and J by 6 bases; unmatched bases: 10. This CDR3 is CASSPNRGESQPQHF. DNA of the CDR3: TGTGCCAGCAGCCCCAACAGGGGAGAAAGTCAGCCCCAGCATTTT.

J is TRBJ1-1 and V is TRBV28, with D maybe TRBD1 (5 bases). This CDR3 is 14 amino acids long. The V gene's germline CDR1 is MDHEN and CDR2 SYDVKM. Trimming took off 7 bases at V and 4 bases at J, with 16 bases between the two ends. Here the CDR3 DNA reads TGTGCCAGCACGCATACGGGGGTAGGCACTGAAGCTTTCTTT. Protein product: CASTHTGVGTEAFF.

The chain recombines TRBV5-4 with TRBJ2-3; TRBD2 agrees at 16 bases. The CDR3 consists of 18 residues. V dropped 4 bases and J dropped 1; count of bases not matched to a gene: 6. Germline-derived CDR1 and CDR2 are SGHNT and YYREEE (reference sequence). CDR3 loop: CASSQGLAGGSGTDTQYF. The CDR3 region has the DNA TGTGCCAGCAGCCAGGGACTAGCGGGAGGGTCGGGCACAGATACGCAGTATTTT.

The chain is built from TRBV18 and TRBJ1-4, with D maybe TRBD1 (6 bases). Trimming left V 1 base short and J 8 bases short, with 14 bases between. Germline loops: CDR1 KGHSH, CDR2 LQKENI. The CDR3 has 15 amino acids. The CDR3 nucleotides are TGTGCCAGCTCACCACGTCGCTCTACAGGGGAAAAACTGTTTTTT. Its protein is CASSPRRSTGEKLFF.

The CDR3 sequence is CASSQGAGSTEAFF. CDR3 DNA: TGCGCCAGCAGCCAGGGGGCCGGGAGCACTGAAGCTTTCTTT. The chain employs TRBV5-1 and TRBJ1-1; TRBD1 matches 8 bases. Germline assignment: CDR1 SGHRS and CDR2 YFSETQ. The CDR3 is 14 amino acids. The ends lost 4 bases at V and 4 bases at J; junction bases unmatched: 6.

The chain recombines TRBV25-1 with TRBJ1-1, with D unresolved. With 4 bases removed from V and 0 bases from J, the gap between germline ends came to 3 bases. Germline values: CDR1 MGHDK, CDR2 SYGVNS. The CDR3 consists of 12 residues. The CDR3 bases are TGTGCCAGCAGTGCCGTGAACACTGAAGCTTTCTTT. As protein: CASSAVNTEAFF.

The V and J genes are TRBV18 and TRBJ2-3; the D is unclear. The germline V gene encodes CDR1 KGHSH and CDR2 LQKENI. The ends were cut back, 3 bases at V and 6 bases at J, with 10 bases in the middle. The CDR3 covers 13 residues. The CDR3 region is CASSPGGVDTQYF. The CDR3 DNA reads as TGTGCCAGCTCACCCGGTGGAGTTGATACGCAGTATTTT. The variable domain in full, completed from reference TRBV18 and TRBJ2-3, reads NAGVMQNPRHLVRRRGQEARLRCSPMKGHSHVYWYRQLPEEGLKFMVYLQKENIIDESGMPKERFSAEFPKEGPSILRIQQVVRGDSAAYFCASSPGGVDTQYFGPGTRLTVL.

J is TRBJ1-5 and V is TRBV27; tentative D call: TRBD1 (5 bases). This CDR3 is 15 amino acids long. Germline values: CDR1 MNHEY, CDR2 SMNVEV (reference sequence). V lost 4 bases, J lost 0 bases, and 10 bases lay in between. CDR3: CASSWRGYSNQPQHF. Here the CDR3 DNA reads TGTGCCAGCAGTTGGCGGGGCTATAGCAATCAGCCCCAGCATTTT.

The V gene is TRBV7-3, the J gene TRBJ2-3, with 9 bases lining up with TRBD1. This CDR3 contains 15 residues. Germline CDR1 and CDR2: SGHTA and FQGTGA. V dropped 2 bases and J dropped 3; count of bases not matched to a gene: 3. CDR3: CASSLDRGSTDTQYF. The CDR3 nucleotides are TGTGCCAGCAGCTTAGACAGGGGGTCTACAGATACGCAGTATTTT. Using reference TRBV7-3 and TRBJ2-3 for the parts outside the CDR3, the full variable domain is GAGVSQTPSNKVTEKGKYVELRCDPISGHTALYWYRQSLGQGPEFLIYFQGTGAADDSGLPNDRFFAVRPEGSVSTLKIQRTERGDSAVYLCASSLDRGSTDTQYFGPGTRLTVL.

V gene TRBV10-3 combines with J gene TRBJ2-1; 9 bases match TRBD2. This CDR3 has 14 residues. Unmatched junction bases numbered 7, after V lost 5 bases and J lost 8 bases. Germline values: CDR1 ENHRY, CDR2 SYGVKD. The CDR3: CAISPASGEDEQFF. The DNA of the CDR3 is TGTGCCATCAGTCCGGCTAGCGGGGAGGATGAGCAGTTCTTC.

The chain uses TRBV18 and TRBJ1-1; TRBD1 is a possible D gene (6 bases). Trimming stripped 0 bases from V and 0 bases from J, with 8 bases between. Germline V CDR1 and CDR2: KGHSH, LQKENI. The CDR3 length is 15 residues. In nucleotides, the CDR3 is TGTGCCAGCTCACCACCCAGGGGCCTGAACACTGAAGCTTTCTTT. Translation: CASSPPRGLNTEAFF.

This chain connects TRBV6-1 to TRBJ1-5; TRBD1 might be the D (6 bases). V was cut by 6 bases and J by 0 bases, with 9 bases left in between. The germline V gene has CDR1 MNHNS and CDR2 SASEGT. The CDR3 consists of 14 residues. The CDR3: CASRTGDSNQPQHF. In DNA form, the CDR3 reads TGTGCCAGCAGGACAGGAGATAGCAATCAGCCCCAGCATTTT.

This clone appeared once. The chain carries TRBV6-1 and TRBJ1-1; TRBD1 agrees at 8 bases. CDR3 length: 13 amino acids. The V gene end was trimmed by 6 bases and the J gene end by 12 bases; junction bases not matched to a gene: 12. Germline CDR1 and CDR2: MNHNS and SASEGT. In DNA form, the CDR3 reads TGTGCCAGCAGCCCTGACAGGGGACTCCAGACTTTCTTT. Its protein product is CASSPDRGLQTFF.

This chain joins TRBV11-3 and TRBJ2-6; D ambiguous. The V gene's germline CDR1 is SGHNT and CDR2 YENEEA. The CDR3 covers 15 residues. With 1 base removed from V and 4 bases from J, the gap between germline ends came to 8 bases. The DNA for the CDR3 is TGTGCCAGCAGCTTAGGTCTGCTAGGGGCCAACGTCCTGACTTTC. This encodes CASSLGLLGANVLTF.

This chain uses TRBV7-8 with TRBJ2-7; possible D gene TRBD1, 6 bases. The V gene's germline CDR1 is SGHVS and CDR2 FQNEAQ. The germline V and J ends were trimmed by 3 bases and 0 bases, with 9 bases remaining between them. The CDR3 consists of 14 residues. CDR3 bases: TGTGCCAGCAGCTTGGGGGCAGTCTCCTACGAGCAGTACTTC. Residues: CASSLGAVSYEQYF. The full variable domain, its missing parts supplied by reference TRBV7-8 and TRBJ2-7, is GAGVSQSPRYKVAKRGQDVALRCDPISGHVSLFWYQQALGQGPEFLTYFQNEAQLDKSGLPSDRFFAERPEGSVSTLKIQRTQQEDSAVYLCASSLGAVSYEQYFGPGTRLTVT.

V and J are TRBV5-1 and TRBJ2-7; the match to TRBD2 covers 15 bases. J was trimmed by 9 bases and V by 3 bases; bases with no gene match: 13. Germline V gene data show CDR1 as SGHRS and CDR2 as YFSETQ. The CDR3 loop spans 17 amino acids. The CDR3 DNA reads as TGCGCCAGCAGCTCCGGAGAGGGACTAGCGGGAGGACTTGGGCAGTACTTC. Translation gives CASSSGEGLAGGLGQYF.

The V call is TRBV7-9, the J call TRBJ1-1; unclear D gene. Trimming removed 5 bases from V and 4 bases from J, with 5 bases in between. This CDR3 comprises 11 residues. Germline V gene data show CDR1 as SEHNR and CDR2 as FQNEAQ (reference sequence). CDR3 nucleotides: TGTGCCAGCAGCCTCAGCACTGAAGCTTTCTTT. This gives the protein CASSLSTEAFF.

The chain joins TRBV10-3 to TRBJ1-1; D perhaps matches TRBD1 (5 bases). Germline lookup yields CDR1 ENHRY and CDR2 SYGVKD. V shed 10 bases and J shed 7 bases, with 16 bases lying between them. The CDR3 runs 12 residues. CDR3 in amino acids: CATQRGGFEAFF. The CDR3 coding sequence is TGTGCCACTCAGCGGGGGGGATTTGAAGCTTTCTTT.

This clone was seen just once. CDR3 in DNA: TGTGCCAGCTCACCACCGAACAGGGAGTCTTACAATGAGCAGTTCTTC. Translating it yields CASSPPNRESYNEQFF. The gene calls are TRBV18 and TRBJ2-1; TRBD1 is a possible D gene (6 bases). The length of the CDR3 is 16 residues. Germline CDR1 is KGHSH and CDR2 is LQKENI. Trimming shortened V by 0 bases and J by 4 bases, and 13 bases separated the two germline ends.

V gene TRBV11-1 combines with J gene TRBJ2-7; TRBD2 might be the D (6 bases). The germline V gene has CDR1 SGHAT and CDR2 FQDESV (reference sequence). This CDR3 is built from 16 residues. V was cut by 3 bases and J by 0 bases, with 15 bases left in between. CDR3 sequence: CASSFIGTSSSYEQYF. The CDR3 DNA reads TGTGCCAGCAGCTTCATAGGGACTTCCAGCTCCTACGAGCAGTACTTC.